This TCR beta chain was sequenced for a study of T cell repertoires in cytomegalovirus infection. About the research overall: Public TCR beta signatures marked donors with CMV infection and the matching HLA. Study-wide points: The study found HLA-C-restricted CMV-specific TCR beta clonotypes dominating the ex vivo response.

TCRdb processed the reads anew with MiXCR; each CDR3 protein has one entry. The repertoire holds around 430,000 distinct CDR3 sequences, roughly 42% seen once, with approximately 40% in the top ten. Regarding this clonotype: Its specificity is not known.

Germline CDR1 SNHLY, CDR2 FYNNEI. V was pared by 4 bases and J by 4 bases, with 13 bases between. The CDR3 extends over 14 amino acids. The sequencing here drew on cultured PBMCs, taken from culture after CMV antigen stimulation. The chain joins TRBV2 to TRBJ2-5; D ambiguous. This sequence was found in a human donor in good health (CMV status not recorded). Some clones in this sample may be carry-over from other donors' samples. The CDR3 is CASSAPDAAETQYF. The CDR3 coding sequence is TGTGCCAGCAGTGCCCCCGATGCGGCAGAGACCCAGTACTTC.